A single TCR beta chain is shown here with its context. This entry belongs to a study of blood T cell repertoires in COVID-19. This table comes from immunoSEQ multiplex PCR, and its TCRdb copy is limited to in-frame clones, with some not included. The repertoire has under 450,000 clones, over 75% of them found once; the top ten carry 1% to 1.5%. In terms of age and location, participants ranged from roughly 18 to 90 years and lived in about two dozen US areas. The V and J ends lost 4 bases and 2 bases respectively, with 12 bases between them. Germline assignment: CDR1 SGHRS and CDR2 YFSETQ. This CDR3 region has 14 residues.

The chain links TRBV5-1 to TRBJ1-2; a weak D match, TRBD1 (5 bases). Sequenced sample: PBMCs or T cells enriched from blood (not recorded which). The origin of this receptor is a young man who had recovered from COVID-19. The CDR3 DNA follows: TGCGCCAGCAGCCTCCGACAGCAGAACTATGGCTACACCTTC. The encoded protein is CASSLRQQNYGYTF.